The entry below describes one TCR beta chain. The CDR3 is 15 amino acids. The junction had 9 bases not matched to a gene; V was cut back by 7 bases and J by 4 bases. In germline, CDR1 is MNHEY, CDR2 SVGAGI. This sample was taken from a study of control samples from healthy donors and cancer patients. TCRdb's table, derived via immunoSEQ multiplex PCR, lists solely in-frame clones and lacks some. The data hold more than 95,000 clones, with 87% observed a single time. The receptor was derived from a man aged 55-75 years in good health. The chain is built from TRBV6-5 and TRBJ2-1; 8 bases fit TRBD1. Sequencing was carried out using blood. The CDR3 DNA is TGTGCCAGCAACGCCGACAGGGGACCATACAATGAGCAGTTCTTC. Amino acid sequence: CASNADRGPYNEQFF.